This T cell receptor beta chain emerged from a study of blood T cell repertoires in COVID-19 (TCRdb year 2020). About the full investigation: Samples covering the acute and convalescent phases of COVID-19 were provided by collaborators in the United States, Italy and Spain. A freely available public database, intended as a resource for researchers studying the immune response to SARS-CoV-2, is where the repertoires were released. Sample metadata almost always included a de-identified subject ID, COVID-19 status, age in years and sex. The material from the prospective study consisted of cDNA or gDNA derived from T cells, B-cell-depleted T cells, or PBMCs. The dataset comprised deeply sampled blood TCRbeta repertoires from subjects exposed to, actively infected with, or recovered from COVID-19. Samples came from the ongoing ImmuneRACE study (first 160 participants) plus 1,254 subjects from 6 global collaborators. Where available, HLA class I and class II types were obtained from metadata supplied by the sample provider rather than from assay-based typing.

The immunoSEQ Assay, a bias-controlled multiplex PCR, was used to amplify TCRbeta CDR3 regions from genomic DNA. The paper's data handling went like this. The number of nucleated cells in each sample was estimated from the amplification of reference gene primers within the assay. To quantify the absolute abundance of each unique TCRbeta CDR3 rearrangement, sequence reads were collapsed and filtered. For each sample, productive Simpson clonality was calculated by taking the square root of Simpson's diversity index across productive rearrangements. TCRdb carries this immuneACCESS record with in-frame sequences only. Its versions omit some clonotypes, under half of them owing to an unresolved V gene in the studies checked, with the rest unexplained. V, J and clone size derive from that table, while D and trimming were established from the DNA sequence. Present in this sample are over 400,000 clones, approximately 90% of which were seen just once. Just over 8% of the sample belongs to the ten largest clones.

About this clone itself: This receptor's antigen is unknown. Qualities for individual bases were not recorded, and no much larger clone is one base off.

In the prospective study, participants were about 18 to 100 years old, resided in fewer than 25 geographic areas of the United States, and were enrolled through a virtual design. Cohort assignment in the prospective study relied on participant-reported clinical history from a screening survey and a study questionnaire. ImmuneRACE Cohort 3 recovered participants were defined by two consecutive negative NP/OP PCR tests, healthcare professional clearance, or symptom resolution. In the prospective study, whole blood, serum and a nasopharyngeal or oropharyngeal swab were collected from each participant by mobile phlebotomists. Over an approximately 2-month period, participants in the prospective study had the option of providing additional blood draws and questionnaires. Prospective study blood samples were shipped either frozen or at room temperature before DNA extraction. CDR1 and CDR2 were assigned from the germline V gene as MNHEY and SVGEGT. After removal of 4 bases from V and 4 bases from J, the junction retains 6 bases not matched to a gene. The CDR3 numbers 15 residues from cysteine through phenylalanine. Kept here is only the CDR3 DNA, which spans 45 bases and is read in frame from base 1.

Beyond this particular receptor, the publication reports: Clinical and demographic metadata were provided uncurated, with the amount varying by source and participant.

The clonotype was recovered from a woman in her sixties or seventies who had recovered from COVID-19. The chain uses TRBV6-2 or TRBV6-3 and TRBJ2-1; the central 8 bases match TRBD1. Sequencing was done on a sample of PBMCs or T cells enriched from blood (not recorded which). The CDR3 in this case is CASSLVGQGYNEQFF. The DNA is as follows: TGTGCCAGCAGTTTAGTCGGACAGGGTTACAATGAGCAGTTCTTC.